This TCR beta chain was obtained from a study of CD8 T cells in ankylosing spondylitis. Findings and limits, study-wide: Made up of eight highly homologous variants, a TCR beta motif appeared characteristic of ankylosing spondylitis blood.

Turning to this clonotype: Its target is unknown.

The CDR3 extends over 11 amino acids. The germline V and J ends were trimmed by 3 bases and 7 bases, with 6 bases remaining between them. TCRdb itself ran the 5' RACE reads through MiXCR, one entry per CDR3 protein. Of 650,000 to 800,000 distinct CDR3 sequences listed, over 15% are singletons. The chain combines TRBV12-3 or TRBV12-4 with TRBJ1-2, with D unresolved. Sequencing was carried out using blood, either unsorted or a sorted T cell fraction (not recorded which). The sequence was obtained from a male donor with ankylosing spondylitis. CDR3 amino acids: CASSFAGGYTF. For the CDR3, the DNA is TGTGCCAGCAGTTTTGCAGGTGGCTACACCTTC.